This T cell receptor (beta chain) was documented in a study of blood T cells in healthy people across ages. Using a J-beta primer mix together with a sample-barcoded 5' primer, a second PCR was run for about 7 to 12 cycles. TCRdb re-called the 5' RACE reads with MiXCR, one entry per CDR3 protein. The table has 760,000 or so distinct CDR3 sequences, more than 20% seen once. This clonotype was recorded a few times. The ends were cut back, 6 bases at V and 0 bases at J, with 17 bases in the middle. Looked up from germline, CDR1 is MDHEN and CDR2 is SYDVKM. The CDR3 is 16 amino acids. These same data were also listed under a study on T cells of mothers and their children.

The receptor comes from a boy aged 10-17 years in good health. The chain recombines TRBV28 with TRBJ1-1; D is unclear. Material for sequencing was blood. CDR3 coding DNA: TGTGCCAGCAGCCCTCCTACCCTACCGATGAACACTGAAGCTTTCTTT. As protein: CASSPPTLPMNTEAFF.